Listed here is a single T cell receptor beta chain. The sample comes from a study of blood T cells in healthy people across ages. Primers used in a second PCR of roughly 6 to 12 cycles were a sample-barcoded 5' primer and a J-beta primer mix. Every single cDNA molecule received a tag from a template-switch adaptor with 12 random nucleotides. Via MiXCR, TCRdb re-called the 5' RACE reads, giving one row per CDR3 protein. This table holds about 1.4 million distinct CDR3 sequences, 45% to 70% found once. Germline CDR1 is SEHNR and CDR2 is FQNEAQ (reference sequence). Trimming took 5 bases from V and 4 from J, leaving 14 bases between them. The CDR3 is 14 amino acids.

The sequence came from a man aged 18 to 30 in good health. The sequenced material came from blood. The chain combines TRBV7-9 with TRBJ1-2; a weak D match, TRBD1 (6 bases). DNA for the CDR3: TGTGCCAGCAGCCACCCTGGACAGATCTATGGCTACACCTTC. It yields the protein CASSHPGQIYGYTF.